This T cell receptor beta chain stems from a study of blood T cell repertoires in COVID-19. Overall study context: Some COVID-19 samples were acute and others convalescent; all came from the United States, Italy and Spain. The analysed material was cDNA or gDNA that came from T cells, B-cell-depleted T cells, or PBMCs.

Germline V CDR1 and CDR2: SGHNT, YYREEE (reference sequence). There are 14 residues in the CDR3. Deletions cut 1 base from V and 0 bases from J, with 7 bases between. Profiled with immunoSEQ multiplex PCR; TCRdb holds only in-frame clones, not every one. The sample shows 75,000 to 95,000 clones, roughly 90% of them seen only once. This TCR derives from a man in his sixties with acute or convalescent COVID-19. The chain uses TRBV5-4 and TRBJ1-1; D gene unclear. Material: peripheral blood. DNA for the CDR3: TGTGCCAGCAGCTTGTCAGGCGTGAACACTGAAGCTTTCTTT. Translated: CASSLSGVNTEAFF.